The sequence of this TCR beta chain was determined in a study of high-grade serous ovarian cancer treatment subgroups. Looking at the study overall: Mean per sample: about 15,000 reads, some 7,300 unique TCR beta rearrangements.

Only in-frame clones appear in the TCRdb table, and some are missing; sequencing was by immunoSEQ multiplex PCR. Among fewer than 20,000 clones listed, approximately 77% were seen once. Per the germline V gene, CDR1 is SGDLS and CDR2 is YYNGEE. V was pared by 4 bases and J by 6 bases, with 5 bases of the junction left unmatched. This CDR3 comprises 14 residues. Tumor samples were obtained before definitive surgery or chemotherapy. The study's findings and limits: Bulk tumor TCR sequencing gave no spatial information. Repertoire similarity ranged roughly 0.11 to 0.85 between tumors of one patient.

Turning to this clone: Its antigen is as yet unknown.

The gene calls are TRBV9 and TRBJ2-1; TRBD2 agrees at 9 bases. The specimen was tumor tissue. The clonotype originates from a human donor with high-grade serous ovarian cancer. CDR3 coding DNA: TGTGCCAGCAGCTTTAGCGGGAGTACCAATGAGCAGTTCTTC. Translation gives CASSFSGSTNEQFF.